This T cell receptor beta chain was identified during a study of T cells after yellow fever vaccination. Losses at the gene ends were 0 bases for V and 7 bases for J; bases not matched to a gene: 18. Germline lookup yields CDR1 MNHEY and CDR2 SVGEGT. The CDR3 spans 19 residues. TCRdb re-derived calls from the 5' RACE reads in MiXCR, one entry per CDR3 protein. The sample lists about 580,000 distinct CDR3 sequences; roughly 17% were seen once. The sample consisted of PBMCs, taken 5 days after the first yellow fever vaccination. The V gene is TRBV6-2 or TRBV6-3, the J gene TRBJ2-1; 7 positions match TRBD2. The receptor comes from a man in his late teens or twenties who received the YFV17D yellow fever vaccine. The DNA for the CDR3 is TGTGCCAGCAGTTACTCTTCCCTCCCGGGTAGCGGGTTACAGAATGAGCAGTTCTTC. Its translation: CASSYSSLPGSGLQNEQFF.